The T cell receptor (beta chain) described here comes from a study of T cell responses to AZD1222 COVID-19 vaccine. Whole-study findings and limits: After the peak T cell response, and only then, were repertoires sampled. Among vaccine-associated CD4 TCRs, coverage spanned spike, with dominance at 160-218 and 743-854. At baseline, just five or six AZD1222 recipients tested seropositive.

Assay: immunoSEQ multiplex PCR; the TCRdb copy retains only in-frame clones and omits some. The sample has about 130,000 clones; approximately 90% are singletons. Germline V gives CDR1 ENHRY, CDR2 SYGVKD. V lost 6 bases and J lost 2; bases outside the gene matches: 4. The CDR3 runs 15 residues. For this clone: Its specificity is not known.

The sequence was collected from an adult in good health. Source: peripheral blood, taken on day 0 of AZD1222 vaccination. The chain carries TRBV10-3 and TRBJ2-2; 9 nucleotides line up with TRBD1. The CDR3: CAIRRTGENTGELFF. DNA of the CDR3: TGTGCCATCAGGAGGACAGGGGAAAACACCGGGGAGCTGTTTTTT.